One sample yielded the 25 T cell receptor beta chains listed below, sequenced in a study of T cells expressing NK-cell markers. TCRdb re-analyzed the 5' RACE reads; it lists each CDR3 protein once, without DNA. Here the sample table reports about 380,000 distinct CDR3 sequences. Sequencing was performed on blood T cells: a sorted CD56 or NKG2C T cell subset, CD4+ or CD8+ T cells, or bulk PBMC T cells (not recorded which). Receptors were obtained from a man aged 18 to 70 in good health.

This chain uses TRBV6-5 with TRBJ2-1. There are 16 residues in the CDR3. Germline-derived CDR1 and CDR2 are MNHEY and SVGAGI. The CDR3 is CASSYTTSATYNEQFF.

The rearrangement joins TRBV21-1 to TRBJ2-3; TCRdb selects TRBD1, and the lack of DNA leaves this call unchecked. TRBV21-1 is labeled a pseudogene. CDR3 length equals 18 residues. CDR3 sequence reads: CASSKEGQTSTSTDTQYF.

The gene calls are TRBV27 and TRBJ2-3; TCRdb picks TRBD2, but there is no DNA to check that call. Germline lookup yields CDR1 MNHEY and CDR2 SMNVEV (reference sequence). This CDR3 is 16 amino acids long. The chain's CDR3 is CASSSLSGGPTDTQYF.

The chain uses TRBV6-5 and TRBJ2-3; TCRdb designates TRBD2, a call that cannot be tested without DNA. Per germline, CDR1 MNHEY and CDR2 SVGAGI. This CDR3 contains 16 residues. The CDR3 spells CASRSRVSTSTDTQYF.

The genes are TRBV7-9 and TRBJ2-1; as DNA is missing, the TRBD2 call by TCRdb cannot be tested. The germline CDR1 and CDR2 sequences are SEHNR and FQNEAQ (reference sequence). This CDR3 spans 16 amino acids. The CDR3 spells CASSLIVAGHYNEQFF.

The rearrangement links TRBV6-1 to TRBJ2-7; TCRdb reports TRBD1, a call that lacks DNA to check it against. The CDR3 is made up of 13 amino acids. CDR1 MNHNS and CDR2 SASEGT come from the germline V gene. The CDR3 sequence: CASTIIGGNEQYF.

This chain uses TRBV20-1 with TRBJ1-1; TCRdb calls TRBD1, which cannot be checked without DNA. This CDR3 has 11 residues. CDR1 DFQATT and CDR2 SNEGSKA come from the germline V gene (reference sequence). The CDR3 is CSASEQVEAFF.

The rearrangement joins TRBV28 to TRBJ2-3; TCRdb's D call of TRBD1 is untestable without DNA. The CDR3 is 15 residues long. Germline V gene lookup returns CDR1 MDHEN and CDR2 SYDVKM. The chain's CDR3 is CASSFPPGGSDTQYF. The complete variable domain, with remaining parts taken from reference TRBV28 and TRBJ2-3, reads DVKVTQSSRYLVKRTGEKVFLECVQDMDHENMFWYRQDPGLGLRLIYFSYDVKMKEKGDIPEGYSVSREKKERFSLILESASTNQTSMYLCASSFPPGGSDTQYFGPGTRLTVL.

This chain connects TRBV11-2 to TRBJ2-7; TCRdb indicates TRBD2, and absent DNA this call remains unverified. The CDR3 is made up of 16 amino acids. Germline-derived CDR1 and CDR2 are SGHAT and FQNNGV. CDR3: CASSPSSGGYVYEQYF.

The rearrangement joins TRBV12-3 or TRBV12-4 to TRBJ2-5; TCRdb selects TRBD1, and the lack of DNA leaves this call unchecked. This CDR3 comprises 14 residues. The CDR3 here is CASSVLTGGVTQYF.

The V call is TRBV18, the J call TRBJ2-7; TCRdb's D gene call, TRBD1, goes unchecked for lack of DNA. Germline assignment: CDR1 KGHSH and CDR2 LQKENI. CDR3 length: 14 residues. This CDR3 reads CASSPSGQGYEQYF.

V and J are TRBV6-2 or TRBV6-3 and TRBJ1-2; the D call of TRBD1 rests on TCRdb alone, since no DNA is present to check it. This CDR3 has 15 residues. Germline CDR1 reads MNHEY; CDR2 reads SVGEGT. CDR3 region: CASSPWTGGNYGYTF.

This chain joins TRBV7-2 and TRBJ2-7; lacking DNA, the TRBD1 call made by TCRdb goes unchecked. The CDR3 covers 13 residues. Germline CDR1 SGHTA, CDR2 FQGNSA. CDR3 in amino acids: CASGGGASYEQYF.

The chain couples TRBV5-1 to TRBJ1-1; TCRdb gives TRBD1 as the D gene, but with no DNA this cannot be confirmed. Germline-derived CDR1 and CDR2 are SGHRS and YFSETQ. The CDR3 totals 15 residues. This CDR3 is CASRNLRDRGPEAFF.

V gene TRBV18 combines with J gene TRBJ1-1; there is no DNA to check the TCRdb D call of TRBD1. Germline-derived CDR1 and CDR2 are KGHSH and LQKENI. The CDR3 runs to 19 residues. CDR3 sequence reads: CASSLLGTGGHRGNTEAFF.

The V and J genes are TRBV20-1 and TRBJ1-3. CDR1 and CDR2 (germline): DFQATT, SNEGSKA (reference sequence). This CDR3 is built from 15 residues. CDR3 protein: CSARDAGYSGNTIYF.

This rearrangement joins TRBV24-1 to TRBJ2-7; the D call of TRBD1 rests on TCRdb alone, since no DNA is present to check it. CDR1 is KGHDR and CDR2 is SFDVKD in the germline V gene. CDR3 size: 14 residues. This CDR3 reads CATIFLGQHYEQYF.

The chain links TRBV7-2 to TRBJ2-4; TCRdb returns TRBD1, unconfirmable since there is no DNA. Germline values: CDR1 SGHTA, CDR2 FQGNSA. This CDR3 is built from 14 residues. CDR3: CASSGGGTKNIQYF.

J is TRBJ2-5 and V is TRBV7-9. This CDR3 contains 15 residues. Per the germline V gene, CDR1 is SEHNR and CDR2 is FQNEAQ (reference sequence). The chain's CDR3 is CASSLASSRQETQYF.

The genes are TRBV5-1 and TRBJ2-7; TCRdb indicates TRBD1, and absent DNA this call remains unverified. The V gene's germline CDR1 is SGHRS and CDR2 YFSETQ. The CDR3 has 15 residues. CDR3 loop: CASSLRTDPSYEQYF.

V is TRBV4-2 and J is TRBJ1-1. Germline CDR1 is LGHNA and CDR2 is YNFKEQ. The CDR3 is 15 amino acids. CDR3 residues: CASSQTSQSAGEAFF.

The chain joins TRBV5-5 to TRBJ1-2; TCRdb lists TRBD1, though no DNA is available to test this call. The germline V gene encodes CDR1 SGHKS and CDR2 YYEKEE (reference sequence). CDR3 length: 16 residues. The CDR3 loop is CASSFAADRHNYGYTF.

The chain joins TRBV6-5 to TRBJ1-2; TCRdb names TRBD1, which stays unverified in the absence of DNA. This CDR3 has 18 amino acids. The germline gives CDR1 MNHEY, CDR2 SVGAGI. This chain's CDR3 is CASSYSSPHGGESYGYTF.

The chain joins TRBV7-9 to TRBJ2-3. The CDR3 is made up of 15 amino acids. The germline V gene has CDR1 SEHNR and CDR2 FQNEAQ (reference sequence). The chain's CDR3 is CASSLSTAGPDTQYF. The complete variable domain, with remaining parts taken from reference TRBV7-9 and TRBJ2-3, reads DTGVSQNPRHKITKRGQNVTFRCDPISEHNRLYWYRQTLGQGPEFLTYFQNEAQLEKSRLLSDRFSAERPKGSFSTLEIQRTEQGDSAMYLCASSLSTAGPDTQYFGPGTRLTVL.

The gene calls are TRBV7-2 and TRBJ1-1; absent DNA, TCRdb's TRBD1 call cannot be checked. The CDR3 extends over 16 amino acids. Germline CDR1 is SGHTA and CDR2 is FQGNSA. CDR3: CASSSFPRGKNTEAFF.